This T cell receptor beta chain was recovered during a study of blood T cells in healthy people across ages. Study-wide findings and caveats: Donor CMV status was unknown, possibly confounding expanded clonotype changes.

For the second PCR, which ran for about 7 to 12 cycles, a sample-barcoded 5' primer and a J-beta primer mix were used. TCRdb reanalysed the 5' RACE reads using MiXCR and keeps one entry per CDR3 protein. The data contain some 1.5 million distinct CDR3 sequences, under 30% of them seen just once; the ten biggest clones take up about 7.7%. On this clonotype itself: What it binds is not known.

After removal of 6 bases from V and 6 bases from J, the junction contained 7 bases not matched to a gene. The CDR3 has 13 residues. Germline V gene lookup returns CDR1 MDHEN and CDR2 SYDVKM. The chain has TRBV28 and TRBJ1-2; the match to TRBD1 covers 7 bases. The TCR comes from a woman in her twenties or thirties in good health. Sequenced input: blood. The CDR3 sequence is CASRKTGRDGYTF. The CDR3 DNA follows: TGTGCCAGCAGAAAGACAGGGAGGGATGGCTACACCTTC.